Listed here are 20 T cell receptor beta chains from one sample, sequenced in a study of cytomegalovirus exposure and HLA in healthy donors. Measured with immunoSEQ multiplex PCR; TCRdb has only the in-frame clones, and not every one. The table includes roughly 150,000 clones, 88% detected once. The source material was PBMCs. These receptors were collected from a man in his late teens or twenties in good health and CMV-seronegative.

The chain is built from TRBV2 and TRBJ1-5; a possible D gene is TRBD1 (6 bases). CDR1 and CDR2 from the germline V gene are SNHLY and FYNNEI. This CDR3 comprises 15 residues. The V gene lost 2 bases and the J gene lost 6 bases, with 14 bases spanning the gap. The CDR3, as DNA: TGTGCCAGCAGTGAAAATGGGGGGGCGGGTCAGCCCCAGCATTTT. It yields the protein CASSENGGAGQPQHF.

The chain combines TRBV6-5 with TRBJ2-4; 7 positions agree with TRBD1. CDR1 and CDR2 from the germline V gene are MNHEY and SVGAGI. Trimming took 5 bases from V and 9 from J; bases not matched to a gene: 10. This CDR3 has 14 amino acids. CDR3 sequence reads: CASSPGQDSRIQYF. In nucleotides, the CDR3 is TGTGCCAGCAGTCCCGGACAGGACTCGCGCATTCAGTACTTC.

This chain connects TRBV4-1 to TRBJ1-4; TRBD1 might be the D (5 bases). The CDR3 runs to 16 residues. Germline-derived CDR1 and CDR2 are MGHRA and YSYEKL. The V and J ends lost 1 base and 13 bases respectively, with 22 bases between them. CDR3 sequence (DNA): TGCGCCAGCAGCCAAGTTTTTACGGAGGGACCGTTTTCACTGTTTTTT. Translation: CASSQVFTEGPFSLFF.

This clone was found a few times. The J gene is TRBJ1-4, the V gene TRBV6-1; a possible D gene is TRBD1 (5 bases). The CDR3 totals 12 residues. Germline V gene lookup returns CDR1 MNHNS and CDR2 SASEGT. V was pared by 5 bases and J by 15 bases, with 16 bases between. This CDR3 is CASSLQDLMVFF. DNA for the CDR3: TGTGCCAGCAGTCTACAGGACCTGATGGTGTTTTTT.

The chain is built from TRBV28 and TRBJ1-2; D is unclear. The V and J ends lost 4 bases and 4 bases respectively, with 10 bases between them. The CDR3 sequence is 13 residues long. CDR1 MDHEN and CDR2 SYDVKM come from the germline V gene. The CDR3 DNA reads as TGTGCCAGCAGTTCGACAACGACCTATGGCTACACCTTC. It codes for CASSSTTTYGYTF.

The chain couples TRBV28 to TRBJ2-5, with 11 bases matching TRBD2. CDR3 length equals 15 residues. Germline V gene lookup returns CDR1 MDHEN and CDR2 SYDVKM. The ends lost 6 bases at V and 1 base at J; junction bases unmatched: 4. The CDR3 reads CASSLAGGFQETQYF. The CDR3 DNA follows: TGTGCCAGCAGCCTAGCGGGGGGCTTCCAAGAGACCCAGTACTTC. Full variable domain (outside the CDR3, taken from reference TRBV28 and TRBJ2-5): DVKVTQSSRYLVKRTGEKVFLECVQDMDHENMFWYRQDPGLGLRLIYFSYDVKMKEKGDIPEGYSVSREKKERFSLILESASTNQTSMYLCASSLAGGFQETQYFGPGTRLLVL.

Only one count was recorded for this clone. The chain combines TRBV5-1 with TRBJ1-2, with 9 positions matching TRBD1. With 4 bases clipped from V and 2 bases from J, the junction kept 3 bases outside the gene matches. This CDR3 region has 14 residues. Germline V gene data show CDR1 as SGHRS and CDR2 as YFSETQ. This CDR3 reads CASSNDRGNYGYTF. The CDR3 DNA reads as TGCGCCAGCAGCAACGACAGGGGGAACTATGGCTACACCTTC.

In DNA form, the CDR3 reads TGTGCCAGCAGTCCGGCTAGCGGGATAACCTACGAGCAGTACTTC. This encodes CASSPASGITYEQYF. The rearrangement uses TRBV27 and TRBJ2-7, with 9 bases fitting TRBD2. Germline V gives CDR1 MNHEY, CDR2 SMNVEV (reference sequence). This CDR3 has 15 amino acids. The J segment lost 2 bases and the V segment lost 5 bases, leaving 7 bases of the junction unmatched.

The rearrangement uses TRBV2 and TRBJ2-4; a possible D gene is TRBD2 (5 bases). Per the germline V gene, CDR1 is SNHLY and CDR2 is FYNNEI. V lost 5 bases and J lost 0, with 20 bases in between. CDR3 size: 18 residues. CDR3 bases: TGTGCCAGCAGTTTATCCCCCCCCAGCGGACTAGCCAAAAACATTCAGTACTTC. This codes for CASSLSPPSGLAKNIQYF.

This chain joins TRBV5-1 and TRBJ2-2; 10 bases are a match to TRBD1. The ends lost 1 base at V and 5 bases at J; junction bases unmatched: 5. From germline, CDR1 is SGHRS and CDR2 YFSETQ. CDR3 length equals 16 residues. The CDR3 sequence: CASSLLGQGKTGELFF. The CDR3 DNA sequence: TGCGCCAGCAGCTTGTTGGGACAGGGGAAAACCGGGGAGCTGTTTTTT. The whole variable domain, filled in from reference TRBV5-1 and TRBJ2-2, reads KAGVTQTPRYLIKTRGQQVTLSCSPISGHRSVSWYQQTPGQGLQFLFEYFSETQRNKGNFPGRFSGRQFSNSRSEMNVSTLELGDSALYLCASSLLGQGKTGELFFGEGSRLTVL.

This clone was seen just once. The chain is built from TRBV27 and TRBJ2-2, with D tentatively TRBD2 (6 bases). The CDR3 has 18 amino acids. Germline values: CDR1 MNHEY, CDR2 SMNVEV (reference sequence). The ends were cut back, 2 bases at V and 2 bases at J, with 18 bases in the middle. The CDR3 spells CASSLQRGGGPNTGELFF. The CDR3 DNA reads as TGTGCCAGCAGTTTACAGCGTGGGGGAGGACCAAACACCGGGGAGCTGTTTTTT.

The chain has TRBV7-2 and TRBJ2-1; 7 bases line up with TRBD2. The CDR3 covers 15 residues. CDR1 and CDR2 (germline): SGHTA, FQGNSA. J gave up 5 bases and V 7 bases, and 11 bases lay outside the gene matches. CDR3 residues: CASNLGAGDHNEQFF. The CDR3 DNA is TGTGCCAGCAACCTAGGGGCGGGAGATCACAATGAGCAGTTCTTC.

The chain links TRBV5-1 to TRBJ2-7; 12 positions agree with TRBD1. The trim removed 3 bases at V and 3 bases at J, leaving 10 bases unmatched. There are 17 residues in the CDR3. Looked up from germline, CDR1 is SGHRS and CDR2 is YFSETQ. The CDR3 region is CASSSGTGGAVSYEQYF. The CDR3 DNA sequence: TGCGCCAGCAGCTCGGGGACAGGGGGCGCGGTGAGCTACGAGCAGTACTTC.

The chain couples TRBV4-2 to TRBJ2-1; 14 bases are a match to TRBD2. This CDR3 comprises 17 residues. V dropped 2 bases and J dropped 8; count of bases not matched to a gene: 8. Germline CDR1 LGHNA, CDR2 YNFKEQ. The CDR3, as DNA: TGTGCCAGCAGCCAAATGCCGGGACTAGCGGGGGAGGATGAGCAGTTCTTC. Translation: CASSQMPGLAGEDEQFF.

The chain is built from TRBV4-1 and TRBJ1-5; D perhaps matches TRBD1 (6 bases). Trimming took off 0 bases at V and 6 bases at J, with 12 bases between the two ends. Germline lookup yields CDR1 MGHRA and CDR2 YSYEKL. This CDR3 comprises 15 residues. This CDR3 reads CASSQEQGGGQPQHF. CDR3 sequence (DNA): TGCGCCAGCAGCCAAGAACAGGGTGGCGGTCAGCCCCAGCATTTT.

The V and J genes are TRBV2 and TRBJ1-2; 7 nucleotides line up with TRBD1. Germline assignment: CDR1 SNHLY and CDR2 FYNNEI. The CDR3 runs 17 residues. The ends lost 1 base at V and 4 bases at J; junction bases unmatched: 12. CDR3 sequence: CASSEGSGRGYGYGYTF. CDR3 in DNA: TGTGCCAGCAGTGAAGGTAGCGGCAGGGGGTATGGCTATGGCTACACCTTC. Full variable domain (outside the CDR3, taken from reference TRBV2 and TRBJ1-2): EPEVTQTPSHQVTQMGQEVILRCVPISNHLYFYWYRQILGQKVEFLVSFYNNEISEKSEIFDDQFSVERPDGSNFTLKIRSTKLEDSAMYFCASSEGSGRGYGYGYTFGSGTRLTVV.

The CDR3 region has the DNA TGTGCCAGCAGTTCTACCCCGGGACAGAATTGGGGCGGCTACACCTTC. This encodes CASSSTPGQNWGGYTF. This sequence joins TRBV6-6 and TRBJ1-2, with 7 bases matching TRBD1. The CDR3 length is 16 residues. The germline gives CDR1 MNHNY, CDR2 SVGAGI (reference sequence). With 4 bases clipped from V and 8 bases from J, the junction kept 16 bases outside the gene matches.

The chain has TRBV10-3 and TRBJ2-7, with D possibly matching TRBD2 (6 bases). The germline V gene encodes CDR1 ENHRY and CDR2 SYGVKD. Trimming removed 8 bases at V and 2 bases at J, with 16 bases between. The CDR3 is 14 amino acids. The CDR3 here is CAIAPGSGAYEQYF. In DNA, the CDR3 is TGTGCCATCGCCCCCGGGAGTGGCGCCTACGAGCAGTACTTC.

The chain is built from TRBV27 and TRBJ2-6, with 7 bases matching TRBD1. Germline trimming cut 5 bases from V and 2 bases from J; bases unmatched to any gene: 6. This CDR3 spans 16 amino acids. Looked up from germline, CDR1 is MNHEY and CDR2 is SMNVEV (reference sequence). Here the CDR3 DNA reads TGTGCCAGCAGTATAACTGACAGGGCTGGGGCCAACGTCCTGACTTTC. As protein: CASSITDRAGANVLTF.

This clone was observed once. DNA for the CDR3: TGTGCCAGCAGTCTGAGAGGGGGCTGGAGAGACACTGAAGCTTTCTTT. Its protein product is CASSLRGGWRDTEAFF. This chain joins TRBV14 and TRBJ1-1; 7 bases match TRBD1. Trimming removed 6 bases from V and 3 bases from J; junction bases left unmatched: 13. Looked up from germline, CDR1 is SGHDN and CDR2 is FVKESK. This CDR3 spans 16 amino acids.